The clone carrying this TCR beta chain occurred a few times. Its target is not known. This sample is drawn from a study of vaccination and CD4 T cells after COVID-19. Study overall: Once diagnosed, patients had post-COVID samples drawn a median about 110 days later (range 35 to 161). The post-vaccine samples came a median 72 days after dose two (range 14 to 241).

Treatment described: approximately 10-day PBMC culture with coronavirus spike peptide pools or control peptides (ViraFEST assay). Unexposed donor CD4+ T cells predated the COVID-19 pandemic, collected 2011-2018. For ViraFEST, peptide pools expanded antigen-specific T cells, after which the TCRs were sequenced. V was clipped by 8 bases and J by 1 base, with 14 bases between them. The CDR3 consists of 14 residues. Germline loops: CDR1 MNHEY, CDR2 SMNVEV (reference sequence). Sequencing of the DNA from cultured CD4+ T cells was carried out with the Oncomine TCR Beta short-read assay. MiXCR, run by TCRdb on the PCR reads, gives a single entry per CDR3 protein. The repertoire includes 8,500 to 10,000 distinct CDR3 sequences, approximately 60% of them detected once, and around 25% sits in the top ten.

The chain is built from TRBV27 and TRBJ2-5, with D perhaps matching TRBD1 (5 bases). Sample: CD4+ T cells from blood, cultured in vitro. This TCR derives from a human donor in good health. The CDR3 loop is CASGAAPFQETQYF. CDR3 nucleotides: TGTGCCAGCGGGGCAGCACCTTTCCAAGAGACCCAGTACTTC.